The 16 T cell receptor beta chains listed next were all sequenced from one sample in a study of blood T cell repertoires in COVID-19. Repertoires were generated with immunoSEQ multiplex PCR, while TCRdb's copy carries only in-frame clones and drops some. This sample has more than 95,000 clones, with about 85% found just once. Sequencing used peripheral blood. All receptors come from a man at least 80 years old with active or convalescent COVID-19.

The V and J genes are TRBV19 and TRBJ1-5; perhaps TRBD1 as D (5 bases). The germline V and J ends were trimmed by 6 bases and 2 bases, with 11 bases remaining between them. The CDR3 is 14 residues long. Per the germline V gene, CDR1 is LNHDA and CDR2 is SQIVND (reference sequence). The CDR3 nucleotides read TGTGCCAGTAGGTTCGGGGGGGGCAATCAGCCCCAGCATTTT. It specifies CASRFGGGNQPQHF.

The rearrangement uses TRBV20-1 and TRBJ2-2; 8 bases match TRBD1. The V and J ends lost 3 bases and 4 bases, in that order; junction bases with no gene match: 7. Per germline, CDR1 DFQATT and CDR2 SNEGSKA (reference sequence). CDR3 length: 15 residues. CDR3: CSASYQGAVTGELFF. The CDR3 coding sequence is TGCAGTGCTAGTTACCAGGGGGCTGTCACCGGGGAGCTGTTTTTT.

The chain is built from TRBV4-1 and TRBJ1-1; the match to TRBD1 covers 8 bases. CDR1 and CDR2 (germline): MGHRA, YSYEKL. The CDR3 consists of 16 residues. J was trimmed by 1 base and V by 4 bases; bases with no gene match: 8. The CDR3 DNA follows: TGCGCCAGCAGCCCGTACACGGACAGGGCGAACACTGAAGCTTTCTTT. Translation: CASSPYTDRANTEAFF.

The chain joins TRBV10-3 to TRBJ1-4; D perhaps matches TRBD1 (6 bases). Looked up from germline, CDR1 is ENHRY and CDR2 is SYGVKD. The CDR3 consists of 13 residues. V was cut by 10 bases and J by 8 bases, with 17 bases left in between. The CDR3 bases are TGTGCCACCACAGGGTTTGAGAGGGAAAAACTGTTTTTT. Translation gives CATTGFEREKLFF.

The gene calls are TRBV7-8 and TRBJ2-7; D might be TRBD1 (6 bases). Looked up from germline, CDR1 is SGHVS and CDR2 is FQNEAQ. CDR3 length equals 15 residues. V lost 3 bases to trimming and J lost 2 bases, with 14 bases between them. DNA for the CDR3: TGTGCCAGCAGCTTGGGGGCCAGCCAACCCTACGAGCAGTACTTC. Its protein is CASSLGASQPYEQYF. Filled out from reference TRBV7-8 and TRBJ2-7, the complete variable domain reads GAGVSQSPRYKVAKRGQDVALRCDPISGHVSLFWYQQALGQGPEFLTYFQNEAQLDKSGLPSDRFFAERPEGSVSTLKIQRTQQEDSAVYLCASSLGASQPYEQYFGPGTRLTVT.

This chain uses TRBV5-4 with TRBJ1-2, with 8 bases aligning to TRBD1. This CDR3 contains 14 residues. Germline CDR1 is SGHNT and CDR2 is YYREEE (reference sequence). The trim removed 4 bases at V and 2 bases at J, leaving 4 bases unmatched. The CDR3 region is CASSPDRANYGYTF. The CDR3 DNA sequence: TGTGCCAGCAGCCCGGACAGGGCGAACTATGGCTACACCTTC.

This clone is categorized as medium-sized. V is TRBV19 and J is TRBJ1-2; 8 bases line up with TRBD1. This CDR3 is built from 13 residues. Per germline, CDR1 LNHDA and CDR2 SQIVND (reference sequence). V lost 6 bases to trimming and J lost 8 bases; unmatched junction nucleotides: 8. CDR3: CASRGWTGYGYTF. The CDR3 region has the DNA TGTGCCAGTAGGGGGTGGACAGGGTACGGCTACACCTTC.

Only one count was recorded for this clone. This chain connects TRBV5-1 to TRBJ2-1; 14 nucleotides agree with TRBD2. The CDR3 spans 16 residues. V dropped 3 bases and J dropped 7; count of bases not matched to a gene: 6. Germline V CDR1 and CDR2: SGHRS, YFSETQ. The CDR3 DNA sequence: TGCGCCAGCAGCTGGATGGGACTAGCGGGAGTTAATGAGCAGTTCTTC. Residues: CASSWMGLAGVNEQFF.

In DNA, the CDR3 is TGCGCCAGCAGCCAAGGTTTGTCTAGCGGGCGTCGGGAGCAGTTCTTC. The encoded protein is CASSQGLSSGRREQFF. The J gene is TRBJ2-1, the V gene TRBV4-1, with 8 bases fitting TRBD2. V shed 1 base and J 10 bases; nucleotides not matched to a gene: 12. The germline CDR1 and CDR2 sequences are MGHRA and YSYEKL. The CDR3 covers 16 residues.

V and J are TRBV5-1 and TRBJ2-1; TRBD2 agrees at 13 bases. The CDR3 loop spans 16 amino acids. Germline V gene lookup returns CDR1 SGHRS and CDR2 YFSETQ. J lost 9 bases, V lost 5 bases, and 11 bases had no gene match. The CDR3 is CASRPLLAGGSGEQFF. CDR3 coding DNA: TGCGCCAGCAGGCCACTACTAGCGGGAGGGTCCGGTGAGCAGTTCTTC.

The chain links TRBV7-3 to TRBJ1-4; D is unresolved. Trimming took off 2 bases at V and 8 bases at J, with 9 bases between the two ends. The germline V gene has CDR1 SGHTA and CDR2 FQGTGA. This CDR3 has 13 amino acids. CDR3 in amino acids: CASSLEGGEKLFF. The CDR3 region has the DNA TGTGCCAGCAGCTTAGAGGGTGGCGAAAAACTGTTTTTT.

V and J are TRBV5-1 and TRBJ2-2; possible D gene TRBD2, 6 bases. In germline, CDR1 is SGHRS, CDR2 YFSETQ. The CDR3 extends over 13 amino acids. Trimming stripped 7 bases from V and 7 bases from J, with 14 bases between. This CDR3 is CASDAGRSGELFF. The DNA of the CDR3 is TGCGCCAGCGACGCGGGGCGGAGCGGGGAGCTGTTTTTT.

This chain links TRBV28 with TRBJ2-1; D remains ambiguous. Trimming removed 2 bases from V and 8 bases from J, with 7 bases in between. The germline V gene has CDR1 MDHEN and CDR2 SYDVKM. This CDR3 region has 12 residues. Written as DNA, the CDR3 is TGTGCCAGCAGTTTAACTACGTATGAGCAGTTCTTC. It encodes CASSLTTYEQFF.

This sequence joins TRBV21-1 and TRBJ2-5; the table's D call of TRBD1 was not tested on the DNA. TRBV21-1 is a pseudogene. This CDR3 contains 15 residues. The CDR3 region has the DNA TGTGCCAGCAGCGTCAGGGTTTCGTACCAAGAGACCCAGTACTTC. It translates to CASSVRVSYQETQYF.

In nucleotides, the CDR3 is TGTGCCACCGGCCCGGCTAGCGGGACCGCAGATACGCAGTATTTT. As protein: CATGPASGTADTQYF. The chain recombines TRBV18 with TRBJ2-3, with 9 bases fitting TRBD2. The CDR3 is 15 amino acids. V shed 10 bases, J shed 4 bases, and the junction held 12 bases outside the gene matches. From germline, CDR1 is KGHSH and CDR2 LQKENI.

This clone was recorded a few times. This chain joins TRBV11-3 and TRBJ1-2; D ambiguous. In germline, CDR1 is SGHNT, CDR2 YENEEA. V shed 5 bases and J shed 0 bases, with 13 bases lying between them. The CDR3 is made up of 15 amino acids. CDR3: CASSPRRRANYGYTF. The CDR3 DNA is TGTGCCAGCAGCCCCCGTAGGAGAGCTAACTATGGCTACACCTTC.